Described below is a single TCR beta chain sequence and its context. Its antigen is currently unknown. The sample belongs to a study of T cell responses to AZD1222 COVID-19 vaccine. Study observations and caveats: Only after the peak T cell response were repertoires sampled. Reportedly, nearly half the spike-specific TCRs target unmutated variant regions.

Germline V gene data show CDR1 as SGHRS and CDR2 as YFSETQ. Deletions cut 4 bases from V and 6 bases from J, with 19 bases between. This CDR3 region has 15 residues. This table comes from immunoSEQ multiplex PCR, and its TCRdb copy is limited to in-frame clones, with some not included. This table has some 92,000 clones, 91% appearing once. The receptor was isolated from an adult in good health. The chain recombines TRBV5-1 with TRBJ1-2; D is ambiguous. The source material was peripheral blood, sampled on day 0 of AZD1222 vaccination. DNA for the CDR3: TGCGCCAGCAGCCCCGCGGACGGGAGATGGGATGGCTACACCTTC. It yields the protein CASSPADGRWDGYTF.